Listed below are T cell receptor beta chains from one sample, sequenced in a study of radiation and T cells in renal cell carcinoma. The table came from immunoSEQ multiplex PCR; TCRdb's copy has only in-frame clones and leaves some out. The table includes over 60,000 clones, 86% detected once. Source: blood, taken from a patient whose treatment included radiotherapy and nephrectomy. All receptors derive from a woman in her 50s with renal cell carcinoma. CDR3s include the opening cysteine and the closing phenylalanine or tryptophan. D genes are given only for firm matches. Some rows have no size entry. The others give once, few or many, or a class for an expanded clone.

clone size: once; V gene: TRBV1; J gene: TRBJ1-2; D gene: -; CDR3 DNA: TGCACCAGCAGCCAAGCGGACGCCCCCTTC; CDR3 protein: CTSSQADAPF
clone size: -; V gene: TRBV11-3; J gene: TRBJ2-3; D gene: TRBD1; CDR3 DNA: TGTGCCAGCAGCTTCAGGGGGCCTCCCCAGGATACGCAGTATTTT; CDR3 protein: CASSFRGPPQDTQYF
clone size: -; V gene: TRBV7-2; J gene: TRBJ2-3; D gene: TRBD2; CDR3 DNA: TGTGCCAGCAGCACGGGACTAGCAGGCACAGATACGCAGTATTTT; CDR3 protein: CASSTGLAGTDTQYF
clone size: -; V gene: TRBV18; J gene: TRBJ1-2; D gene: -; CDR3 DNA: TGTGCCAGCTCACCCCCTGATGGAAGGGGCCCCTATGGCTACACCTTC; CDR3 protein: CASSPPDGRGPYGYTF
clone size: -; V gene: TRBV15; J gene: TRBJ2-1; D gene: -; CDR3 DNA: TGTGCCACCAGCTCGGGGGATAACCAATACAATGAGCAGTTCTTC; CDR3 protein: CATSSGDNQYNEQFF
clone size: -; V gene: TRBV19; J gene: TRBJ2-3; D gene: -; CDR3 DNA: TGTGCCAGTAGTAAAGACCGGGTTCTAGCAGATACGCAGTATTTT; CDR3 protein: CASSKDRVLADTQYF
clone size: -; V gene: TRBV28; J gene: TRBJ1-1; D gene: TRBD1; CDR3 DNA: TGTGCCAGCAGTTTATCAGGGGGAATCACTGAAGCTTTCTTT; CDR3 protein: CASSLSGGITEAFF
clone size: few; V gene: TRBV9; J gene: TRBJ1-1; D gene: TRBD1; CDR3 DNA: TGTGCCAGCAGCGAGACAGGACAGGGGAACACTGAAGCTTTCTTT; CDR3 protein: CASSETGQGNTEAFF
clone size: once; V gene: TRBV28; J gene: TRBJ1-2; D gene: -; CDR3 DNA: TGTGCCAGCAGTTTCGGTCAGAATACCTATGGCTACACCTTC; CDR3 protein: CASSFGQNTYGYTF
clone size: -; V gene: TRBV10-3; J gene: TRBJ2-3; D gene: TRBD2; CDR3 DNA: TGTGCCATCAGTGGGAAAGCGGGGGCCCCCACAGATACGCAGTATTTT; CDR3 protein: CAISGKAGAPTDTQYF
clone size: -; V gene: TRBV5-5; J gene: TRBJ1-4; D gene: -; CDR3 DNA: TGTGCCAGCAGCTCTAGTGGGGGCCGTAGGGAAAAACTGTTTTTT; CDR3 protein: CASSSSGGRREKLFF
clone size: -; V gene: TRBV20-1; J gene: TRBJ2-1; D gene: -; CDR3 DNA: TGCAGTGCTAGAGGGGGGGCAGGGTCCCTCTTC; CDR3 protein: CSARGGAGSLF
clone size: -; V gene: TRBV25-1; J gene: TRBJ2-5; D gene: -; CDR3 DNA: TGTGCCAGCAGGGCCGTTTCGGGGGAGCAGTACTTC; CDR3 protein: CASRAVSGEQYF
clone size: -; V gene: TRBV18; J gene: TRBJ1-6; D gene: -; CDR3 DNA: TGTGCCAGCTCACCATCACCCCGTAAGGCCCATAATTCACCCCTCCACTTT; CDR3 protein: CASSPSPRKAHNSPLHF
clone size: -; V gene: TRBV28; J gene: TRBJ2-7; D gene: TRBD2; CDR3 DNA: TGTGCCAGCAGTTTAACCCCCGGTAGCGGGAGTTCCTCCTACGAGCAGTACTTC; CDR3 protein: CASSLTPGSGSSSYEQYF
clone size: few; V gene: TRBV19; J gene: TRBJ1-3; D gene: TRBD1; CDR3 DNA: TGTGCCAGTAGATCGGACAGGTGGAACACCATATATTTT; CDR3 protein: CASRSDRWNTIYF
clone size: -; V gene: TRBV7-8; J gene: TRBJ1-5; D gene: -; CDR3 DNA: TGTGCCAGCAGTTTAACTGAGGACGGTAGCAATCAGCCCCAGCATTTT; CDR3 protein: CASSLTEDGSNQPQHF
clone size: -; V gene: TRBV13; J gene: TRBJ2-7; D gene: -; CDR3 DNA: TGTGCCAGCAGCACCCGGACCGTTTACGAGCAGTACTTC; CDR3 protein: CASSTRTVYEQYF
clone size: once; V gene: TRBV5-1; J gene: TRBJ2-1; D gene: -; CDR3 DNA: TGCGCCAGCAGCTTGGGTCGACAGGCGAGTTCCTACAATGAGCAGTTCTTC; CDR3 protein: CASSLGRQASSYNEQFF
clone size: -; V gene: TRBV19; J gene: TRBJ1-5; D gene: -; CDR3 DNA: TGTGCCAGTAGTATTAATCATTGGCAGCCCCAGCATTTT; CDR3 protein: CASSINHWQPQHF
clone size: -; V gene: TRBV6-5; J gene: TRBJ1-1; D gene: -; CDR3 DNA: TGTGCCAGCAGTTATGGGTCCCGTCGCAGCACTGAAGCTTTCTTT; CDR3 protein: CASSYGSRRSTEAFF
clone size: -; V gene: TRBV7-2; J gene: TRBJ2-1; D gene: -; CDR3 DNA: TGTGCCAGCAGCTCTGGGGCTGGATCCTACAATGAGCAGTTCTTC; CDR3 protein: CASSSGAGSYNEQFF
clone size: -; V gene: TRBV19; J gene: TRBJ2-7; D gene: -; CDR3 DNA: TGTGCCAGTAGTATAGAAGCGCCCTACGAGCAGTACTTC; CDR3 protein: CASSIEAPYEQYF
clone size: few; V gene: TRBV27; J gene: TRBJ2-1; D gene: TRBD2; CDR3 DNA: TGTGCCAGCAGTTTATTCCGGACTAGCGGGAGAGGAAATGAGCAGTTCTTC; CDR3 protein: CASSLFRTSGRGNEQFF
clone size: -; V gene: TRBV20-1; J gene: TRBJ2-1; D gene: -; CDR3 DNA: TGCAGCGCCAGCTCCTACAATGAGCAGTTCTTC; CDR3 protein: CSASSYNEQFF